This T cell receptor (beta chain) was identified in a study of blood T cell repertoires in COVID-19 (TCRdb year 2020). With respect to the entire study: Samples covering the acute and convalescent phases of COVID-19 were provided by collaborators in the United States, Italy and Spain. The material from the prospective study consisted of cDNA or gDNA derived from T cells, B-cell-depleted T cells, or PBMCs. Deeply sampled blood TCRbeta repertoires from subjects exposed to, actively infected with, or recovered from COVID-19 were included in the dataset. The repertoires were released in a freely available public database intended as a resource for research on the immune response to SARS-CoV-2. Samples came from the ongoing ImmuneRACE study (first 160 participants) plus 1,254 subjects from 6 global collaborators. Nearly every sample came with metadata listing a de-identified subject ID, COVID-19 status, age in years and sex. Where HLA class I and class II types were available, the types were taken from metadata supplied by the sample provider, not from assay-based typing. Overall study results and their limits: How much clinical and demographic metadata was included differed by source and by participant, and the metadata was provided uncurated.

The immunoSEQ Assay, a bias-controlled multiplex PCR, was used to amplify TCRbeta CDR3 regions from genomic DNA. In the source study's methods: Nucleated cell counts per sample were estimated from amplification of reference gene primers within the assay. To quantify the absolute abundance of each unique TCRbeta CDR3 rearrangement, sequence reads were collapsed and filtered. For each sample, productive Simpson clonality was calculated as the square root of Simpson's diversity index over productive rearrangements. Here the immuneACCESS table is served through TCRdb, limited to in-frame sequences with V and J called. Missing clones are a known gap in these copies; in checked studies unresolved V genes cover under half, and the rest lacks a known reason. For V, J and clone size, that table is used; D and trimming come from the DNA. Here the sample has some 240,000 clones; about four fifths occur a single time. The leading ten clones occupy 6.5% to 8.5% of the sample.

In Seattle, one collaborating source enrolled patients while the infection was active and tracked those patients longitudinally over the course of disease. The collaborating institutions used their own protocols to collect whole blood in K2EDTA tubes. For TCRbeta analysis, collaborators shipped samples in one of three forms: frozen whole blood, isolated PBMCs, or DNA extracted from either of those sample types. A note on this clone: Its antigen target is currently unknown. It has no much larger one-base neighbor in the sample; base qualities were not kept.

The sample was peripheral blood. The receptor comes from a woman of 80 years or more with COVID-19, enrolled during active disease.

The nucleotides are TGCGCCAGCAGCGCGGGGGCGCAGGGGAAGGGGAACACTGAAGCTTTCTTT. Translated, it reads CASSAGAQGKGNTEAFF. Rearrangement joined TRBV5-1 to TRBJ1-1; a weak D assignment points to TRBD1 (6 bases agree). Taken from the germline V gene, the CDR1 and CDR2 loops are SGHRS and YFSETQ. At the junction V is shortened by 4 bases and J by 1 base, with 20 bases in between. The CDR3 covers 17 residues, taking in both the cysteine and the phenylalanine. Only the CDR3 portion is preserved as DNA: 51 bases, with reading frame beginning at the first base. Here the CDR3 is joined to the reference TRBV5-1 and TRBJ1-1 genes, and the full variable domain is: KAGVTQTPRYLIKTRGQQVTLSCSPISGHRSVSWYQQTPGQGLQFLFEYFSETQRNKGNFPGRFSGRQFSNSRSEMNVSTLELGDSALYLCASSAGAQGKGNTEAFFGQGTRLTVV.